This TCR beta chain was documented in a study of T cell repertoires in aging, cancer and after chemotherapy. Study-wide background: Donor ages fell into six groups from 30 or younger up to 70 or older.

Germline lookup yields CDR1 DFQATT and CDR2 SNEGSKA (reference sequence). CDR3 length: 14 amino acids. Trimming removed 1 base from V and 0 bases from J, with 7 bases in between. This clonotype is medium-sized by share. A mixed TRB-A/B primer pool amplified rearranged TRB by multiplex touch-down PCR. TCRdb re-called the multiplex PCR reads with MiXCR, one entry per CDR3 protein. The table shows about 1,000 distinct CDR3 sequences, with under 35% occurring only once. The template was genomic DNA from peripheral blood, not RNA. The clonotype was recovered from a human donor with a solid tumor. Material: blood. The J gene is TRBJ1-3, the V gene TRBV20-1; D is possibly TRBD1 (5 bases). The chain's CDR3 is CSARAGVSGNTIYF. The CDR3 DNA sequence: TGCAGTGCTAGAGCGGGGGTCTCTGGAAACACCATATATTTT.